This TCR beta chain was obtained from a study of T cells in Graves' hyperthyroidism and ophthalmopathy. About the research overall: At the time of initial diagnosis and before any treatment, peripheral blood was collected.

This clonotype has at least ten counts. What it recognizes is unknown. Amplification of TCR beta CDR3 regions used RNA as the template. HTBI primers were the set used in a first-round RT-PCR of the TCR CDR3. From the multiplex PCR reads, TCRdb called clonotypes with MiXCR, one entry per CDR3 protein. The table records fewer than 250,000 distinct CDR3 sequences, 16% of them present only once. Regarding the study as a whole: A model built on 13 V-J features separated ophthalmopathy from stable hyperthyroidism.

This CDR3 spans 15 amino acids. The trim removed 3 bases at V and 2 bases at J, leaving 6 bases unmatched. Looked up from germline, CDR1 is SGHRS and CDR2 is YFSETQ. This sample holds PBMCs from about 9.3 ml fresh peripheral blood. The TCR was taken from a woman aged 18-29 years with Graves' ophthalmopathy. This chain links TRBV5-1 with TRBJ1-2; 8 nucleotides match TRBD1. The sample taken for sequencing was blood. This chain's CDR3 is CASSSSGTGNYGYTF. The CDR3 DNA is TGCGCCAGCAGCTCCTCCGGGACAGGCAACTATGGCTACACCTTC.